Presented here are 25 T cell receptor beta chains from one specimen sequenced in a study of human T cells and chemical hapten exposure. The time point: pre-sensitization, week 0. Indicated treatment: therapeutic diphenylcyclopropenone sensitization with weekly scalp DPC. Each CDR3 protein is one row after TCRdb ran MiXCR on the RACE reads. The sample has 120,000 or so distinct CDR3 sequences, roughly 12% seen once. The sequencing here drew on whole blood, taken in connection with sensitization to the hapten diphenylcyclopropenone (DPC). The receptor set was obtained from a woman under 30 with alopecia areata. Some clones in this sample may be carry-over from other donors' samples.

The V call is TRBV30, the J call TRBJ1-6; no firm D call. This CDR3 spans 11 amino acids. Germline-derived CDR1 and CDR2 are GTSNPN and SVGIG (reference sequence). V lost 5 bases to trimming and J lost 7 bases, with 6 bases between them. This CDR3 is CAWGSNSPLHF. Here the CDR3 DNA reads TGTGCCTGGGGGAGCAATTCACCCCTCCACTTT.

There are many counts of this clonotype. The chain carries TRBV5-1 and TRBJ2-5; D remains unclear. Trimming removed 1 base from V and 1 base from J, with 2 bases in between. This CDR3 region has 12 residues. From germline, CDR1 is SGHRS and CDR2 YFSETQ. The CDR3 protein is CASSLSQETQYF. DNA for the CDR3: TGCGCCAGCAGCTTGAGCCAAGAGACCCAGTACTTC.

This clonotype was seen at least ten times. The CDR3 region is CASSPRGGTGALAFF. The CDR3 DNA reads as TGTGCCAGCAGCCCTAGGGGGGGGACAGGGGCGCTGGCTTTCTTT. This rearrangement joins TRBV7-2 to TRBJ1-1, with 10 bases aligning to TRBD1. CDR1 is SGHTA and CDR2 is FQGNSA in the germline V gene. V lost 5 bases to trimming and J lost 11 bases; unmatched junction nucleotides: 14. The CDR3 has 15 amino acids. Filled out from reference TRBV7-2 and TRBJ1-1, the complete variable domain reads GAGVSQSPSNKVTEKGKDVELRCDPISGHTALYWYRQSLGQGLEFLIYFQGNSAPDKSGLPSDRFSAERTGGSVSTLTIQRTQQEDSAVYLCASSPRGGTGALAFFGQGTRLTVV.

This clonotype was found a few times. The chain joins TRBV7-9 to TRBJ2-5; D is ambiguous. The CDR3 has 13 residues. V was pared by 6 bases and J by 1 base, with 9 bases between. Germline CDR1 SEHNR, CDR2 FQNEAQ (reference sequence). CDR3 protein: CASRGPSQETQYF. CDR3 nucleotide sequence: TGTGCCAGCAGAGGACCTTCCCAAGAGACCCAGTACTTC.

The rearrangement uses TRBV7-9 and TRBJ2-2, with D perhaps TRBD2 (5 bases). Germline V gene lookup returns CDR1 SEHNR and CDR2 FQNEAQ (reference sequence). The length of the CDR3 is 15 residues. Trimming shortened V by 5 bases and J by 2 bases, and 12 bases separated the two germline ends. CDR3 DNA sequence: TGTGCCAGCAGCCGAACGGACTCTAACACCGGGGAGCTGTTTTTT. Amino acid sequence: CASSRTDSNTGELFF.

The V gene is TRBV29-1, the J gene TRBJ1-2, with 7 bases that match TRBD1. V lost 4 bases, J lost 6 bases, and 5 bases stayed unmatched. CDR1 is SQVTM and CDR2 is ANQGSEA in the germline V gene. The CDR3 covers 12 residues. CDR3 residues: CSVVGTVNGYTF. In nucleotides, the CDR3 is TGCAGCGTTGTGGGGACAGTGAATGGCTACACCTTC.

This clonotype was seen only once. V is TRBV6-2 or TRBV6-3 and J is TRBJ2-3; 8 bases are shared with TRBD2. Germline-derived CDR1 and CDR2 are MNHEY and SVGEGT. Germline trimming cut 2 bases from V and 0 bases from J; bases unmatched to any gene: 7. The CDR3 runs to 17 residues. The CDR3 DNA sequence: TGTGCCAGCAGTTACCGCCGGGGGGGCGGGAGCACAGATACGCAGTATTTT. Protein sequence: CASSYRRGGGSTDTQYF.

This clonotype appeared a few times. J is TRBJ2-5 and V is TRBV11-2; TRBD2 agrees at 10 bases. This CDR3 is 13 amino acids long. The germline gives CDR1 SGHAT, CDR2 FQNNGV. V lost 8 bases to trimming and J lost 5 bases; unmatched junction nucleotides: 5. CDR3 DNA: TGTGCCAGCGGCACTAGCGGGGCTGAGACCCAGTACTTC. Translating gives CASGTSGAETQYF.

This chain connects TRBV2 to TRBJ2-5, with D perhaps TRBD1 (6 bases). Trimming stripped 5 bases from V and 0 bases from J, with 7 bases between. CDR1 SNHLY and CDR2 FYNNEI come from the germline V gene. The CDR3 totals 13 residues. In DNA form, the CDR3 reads TGTGCCAGCAGTTGGGACAACCAAGAGACCCAGTACTTC. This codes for CASSWDNQETQYF.

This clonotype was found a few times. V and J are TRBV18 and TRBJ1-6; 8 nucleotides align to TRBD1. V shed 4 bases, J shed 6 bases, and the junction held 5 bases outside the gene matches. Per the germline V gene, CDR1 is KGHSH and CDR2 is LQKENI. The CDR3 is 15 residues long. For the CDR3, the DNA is TGTGCCAGCTCACAAGGACAGGGACCTAATTCACCCCTCCACTTT. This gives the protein CASSQGQGPNSPLHF. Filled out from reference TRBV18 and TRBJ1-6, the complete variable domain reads NAGVMQNPRHLVRRRGQEARLRCSPMKGHSHVYWYRQLPEEGLKFMVYLQKENIIDESGMPKERFSAEFPKEGPSILRIQQVVRGDSAAYFCASSQGQGPNSPLHFGNGTRLTVT.

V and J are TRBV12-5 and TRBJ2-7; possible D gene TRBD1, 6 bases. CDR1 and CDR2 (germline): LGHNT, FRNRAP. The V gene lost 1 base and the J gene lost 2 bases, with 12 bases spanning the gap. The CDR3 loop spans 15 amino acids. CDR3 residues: CASGLGGRGAYEQYF. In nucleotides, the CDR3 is TGTGCTAGTGGTTTGGGAGGCAGGGGTGCCTACGAGCAGTACTTC.

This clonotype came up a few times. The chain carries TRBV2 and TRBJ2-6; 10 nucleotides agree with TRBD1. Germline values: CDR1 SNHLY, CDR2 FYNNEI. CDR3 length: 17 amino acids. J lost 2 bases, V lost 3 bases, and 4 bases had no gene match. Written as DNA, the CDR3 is TGTGCCAGCAGTGAGGACAGGGGGAAACCTGGGGCCAACGTCCTGACTTTC. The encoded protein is CASSEDRGKPGANVLTF.

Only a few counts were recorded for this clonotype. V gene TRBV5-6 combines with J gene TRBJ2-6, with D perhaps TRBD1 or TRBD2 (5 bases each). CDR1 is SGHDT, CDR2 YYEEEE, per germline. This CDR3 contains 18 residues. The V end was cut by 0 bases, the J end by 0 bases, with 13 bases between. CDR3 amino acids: CASSLGSGSLSGANVLTF. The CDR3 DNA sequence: TGTGCCAGCAGCTTGGGGTCAGGGAGCCTCTCTGGGGCCAACGTCCTGACTTTC.

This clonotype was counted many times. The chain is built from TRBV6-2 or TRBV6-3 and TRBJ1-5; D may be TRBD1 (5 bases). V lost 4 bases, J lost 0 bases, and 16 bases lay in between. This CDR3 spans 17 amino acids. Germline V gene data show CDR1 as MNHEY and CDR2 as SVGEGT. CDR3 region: CASSWGDGPDSNQPQHF. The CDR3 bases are TGTGCCAGCAGTTGGGGCGACGGACCCGATAGCAATCAGCCCCAGCATTTT.

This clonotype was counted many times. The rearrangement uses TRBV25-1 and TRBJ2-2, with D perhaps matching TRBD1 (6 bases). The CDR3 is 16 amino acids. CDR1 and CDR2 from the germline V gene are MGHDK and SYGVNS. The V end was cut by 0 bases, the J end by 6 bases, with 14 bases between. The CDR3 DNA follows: TGTGCCAGCAGTGAATATATCCAGGGGTCATCCGGGGAGCTGTTTTTT. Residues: CASSEYIQGSSGELFF.

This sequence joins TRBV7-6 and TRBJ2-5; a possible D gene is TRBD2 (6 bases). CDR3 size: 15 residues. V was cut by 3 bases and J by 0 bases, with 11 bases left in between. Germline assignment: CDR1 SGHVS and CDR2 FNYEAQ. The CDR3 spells CASSFTRGNQETQYF. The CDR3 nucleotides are TGTGCCAGCAGCTTTACTCGGGGGAACCAAGAGACCCAGTACTTC.

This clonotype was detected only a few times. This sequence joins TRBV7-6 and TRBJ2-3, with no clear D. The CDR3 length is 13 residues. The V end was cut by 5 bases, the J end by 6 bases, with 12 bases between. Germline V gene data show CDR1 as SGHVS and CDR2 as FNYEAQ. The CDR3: CASSGLTADTQYF. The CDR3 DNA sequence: TGTGCCAGCAGCGGGCTAACGGCCGATACGCAGTATTTT.

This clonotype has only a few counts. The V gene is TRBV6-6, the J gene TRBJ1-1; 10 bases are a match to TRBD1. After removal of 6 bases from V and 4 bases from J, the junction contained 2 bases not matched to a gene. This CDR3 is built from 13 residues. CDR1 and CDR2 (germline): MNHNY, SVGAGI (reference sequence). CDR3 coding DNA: TGTGCCAGCAGCGGGACAGGGGCCACTGAAGCTTTCTTT. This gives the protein CASSGTGATEAFF.

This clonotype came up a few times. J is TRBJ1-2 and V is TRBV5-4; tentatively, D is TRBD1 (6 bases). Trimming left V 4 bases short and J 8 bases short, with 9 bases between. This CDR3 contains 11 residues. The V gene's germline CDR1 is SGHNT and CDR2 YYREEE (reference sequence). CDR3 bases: TGTGCCAGCAGCCCAGGGGAAGGCTACACCTTC. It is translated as CASSPGEGYTF.

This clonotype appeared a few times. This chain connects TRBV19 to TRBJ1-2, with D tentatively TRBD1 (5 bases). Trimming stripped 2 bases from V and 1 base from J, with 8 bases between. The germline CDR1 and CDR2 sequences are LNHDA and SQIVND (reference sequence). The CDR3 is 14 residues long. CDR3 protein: CASSIQGINYGYTF. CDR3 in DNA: TGTGCCAGTAGTATACAGGGAATTAACTATGGCTACACCTTC.

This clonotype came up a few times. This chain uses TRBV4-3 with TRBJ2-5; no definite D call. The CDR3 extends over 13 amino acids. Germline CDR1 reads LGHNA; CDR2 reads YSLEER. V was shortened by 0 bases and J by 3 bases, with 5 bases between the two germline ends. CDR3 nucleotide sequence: TGCGCCAGCAGCCAAGATCTGGAAGAGACCCAGTACTTC. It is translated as CASSQDLEETQYF.

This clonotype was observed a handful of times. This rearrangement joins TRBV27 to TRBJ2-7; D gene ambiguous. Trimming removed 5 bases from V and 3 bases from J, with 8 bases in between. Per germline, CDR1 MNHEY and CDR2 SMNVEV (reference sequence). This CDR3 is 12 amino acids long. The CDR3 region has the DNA TGTGCCAGCAGTCCCCTGGGCTACGAGCAGTACTTC. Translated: CASSPLGYEQYF.

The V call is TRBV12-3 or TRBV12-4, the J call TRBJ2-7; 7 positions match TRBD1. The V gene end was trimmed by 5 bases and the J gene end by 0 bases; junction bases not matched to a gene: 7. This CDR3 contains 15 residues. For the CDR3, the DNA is TGTGCCAGCAGTCCCGACAGGGCCAACTCCTACGAGCAGTACTTC. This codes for CASSPDRANSYEQYF.

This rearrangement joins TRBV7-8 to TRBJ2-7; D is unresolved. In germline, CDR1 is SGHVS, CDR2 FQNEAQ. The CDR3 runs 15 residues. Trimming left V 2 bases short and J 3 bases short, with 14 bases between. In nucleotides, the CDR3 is TGTGCCAGCAGCTTACGTCGGTCGGAAAGCTACGAGCAGTACTTC. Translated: CASSLRRSESYEQYF.

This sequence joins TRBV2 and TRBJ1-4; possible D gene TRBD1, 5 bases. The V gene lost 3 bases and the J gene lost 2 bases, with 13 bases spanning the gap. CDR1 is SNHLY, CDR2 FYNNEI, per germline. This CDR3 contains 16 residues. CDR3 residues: CASSDEAGPTNEKLFF. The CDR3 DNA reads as TGTGCCAGCAGTGATGAGGCGGGACCGACTAATGAAAAACTGTTTTTT.